Sequencing of this TCR beta chain was carried out in a study of cytomegalovirus exposure and HLA in healthy donors. CDR1 and CDR2 from the germline V gene are MNHNS and SASEGT. The CDR3 length is 15 residues. The V end was cut by 2 bases, the J end by 11 bases, with 18 bases between. Only one count was recorded for this clone. Here immunoSEQ multiplex PCR was the method, and the copy in TCRdb shows in-frame clones only, minus some. Among about 56,000 clones listed, more than 85% were seen once. The chain links TRBV6-1 to TRBJ1-4, with D hard to call. This sequence was found in a woman younger than 30 in good health and CMV-seronegative. The sample comprised PBMCs. DNA of the CDR3: TGTGCCAGCAGTGAATCATCTCGGGTGCCCGGGAAACTGTTTTTT. This gives the protein CASSESSRVPGKLFF.